The T cell receptor beta chain described here comes from a study of blood T cell repertoires in COVID-19 (TCRdb year 2020). Broadly, across the study: Samples covering the acute and convalescent phases of COVID-19 were provided by collaborators in the United States, Italy and Spain. Nearly every sample came with metadata listing a de-identified subject ID, COVID-19 status, age in years and sex. The samples were drawn from two sources: the first 160 participants of the ongoing ImmuneRACE study, and 1,000 to 1,500 subjects contributed by 6 global collaborators. The repertoires were made available in a free public database intended to serve as a resource for research on the immune response to SARS-CoV-2. The dataset comprised deeply sampled blood TCRbeta repertoires from subjects exposed to, actively infected with, or recovered from COVID-19. The prospective study material was composed of cDNA or gDNA derived from T cells, B-cell-depleted T cells, or PBMCs. HLA class I and class II types, where available, came from metadata supplied by the sample provider rather than from assay-based typing. What the authors observed across the whole study: The amount of clinical and demographic metadata varied by source and participant and was provided uncurated.

From its cysteine to its phenylalanine, the CDR3 spans 14 amino acids. Just the 42-base CDR3 DNA is kept, in frame starting at base 1. V gives up 5 bases and J gives up 4 bases, and the segment between their germline ends measures 12 bases. The germline V gene (reference sequence) provides CDR1 LNHDA and CDR2 SQIVND. Comment on this clone: No cognate antigen has been identified for it. Within one base of it there is no much larger clone, and no base qualities were kept.

TCRbeta CDR3 regions were amplified from genomic DNA using the immunoSEQ Assay, a bias-controlled multiplex PCR. Per the source publication's procedure: Nucleated cell counts per sample were estimated from amplification of reference gene primers within the assay. To quantify the absolute abundance of each unique TCRbeta CDR3 rearrangement, sequence reads were collapsed and filtered. For each sample, productive Simpson clonality was calculated as the square root of Simpson's diversity index over productive rearrangements. The immuneACCESS repertoire file appears here via TCRdb, limited to in-frame rearrangements. These files lack a portion of the clones; in checked studies, under half of the deficit traces to unresolved V genes, and the cause of the others is not known. D and trimming were read from the DNA, whereas the V and J calls and clone size are those reported in that table. The sample yields 120,000 to 150,000 clones; 82% were counted once. The top ten hold about 4% of the sample.

Each collaborating institution followed its own protocols to collect whole blood in K2EDTA tubes. For TCRbeta analysis, collaborator samples were shipped as frozen whole blood, as isolated PBMCs, or as DNA extracted from either sample type. The sequence was collected from a woman aged 80 or over with acute or convalescent COVID-19. Source material: peripheral blood. The rearrangement combines TRBV19 with TRBJ1-5, and possibly TRBD1, on 6 matching bases. The sequence in DNA is TGTGCCAGTAGTGTTCAGGGGTCGAATCAGCCCCAGCATTTT. Translated, it reads CASSVQGSNQPQHF.